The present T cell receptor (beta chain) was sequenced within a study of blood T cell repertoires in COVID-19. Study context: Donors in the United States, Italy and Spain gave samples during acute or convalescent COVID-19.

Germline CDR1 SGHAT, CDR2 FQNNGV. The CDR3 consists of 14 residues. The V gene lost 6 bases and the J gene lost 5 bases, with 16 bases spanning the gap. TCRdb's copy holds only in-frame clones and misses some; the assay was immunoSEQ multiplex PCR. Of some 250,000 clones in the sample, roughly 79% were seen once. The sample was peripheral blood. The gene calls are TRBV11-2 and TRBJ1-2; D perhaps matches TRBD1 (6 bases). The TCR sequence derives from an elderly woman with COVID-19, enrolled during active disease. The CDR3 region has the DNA TGTGCCAGCAGACTGGGGGGGGCGGAGTATGGCTACACCTTC. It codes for CASRLGGAEYGYTF.